These 15 T cell receptor beta chains share one sample of origin, sequenced in a study of cytomegalovirus exposure and HLA in healthy donors. The PCR contained 60 Vbeta and 13 Jbeta primers. TCRdb keeps only in-frame clones here, not all; method: immunoSEQ multiplex PCR. The sample contains approximately 90,000 clones, roughly 8.2% of which appear only once. Source material: PBMCs. The receptors were gathered from a man in his forties or fifties in good health and CMV-seronegative.

This clone was observed a handful of times. This chain joins TRBV19 and TRBJ2-3, with a possible D match to TRBD2 (6 bases). The CDR3 is 15 residues long. CDR1 is LNHDA and CDR2 is SQIVND in the germline V gene (reference sequence). Trimming pared 0 bases from V and 0 bases from J, leaving 7 bases between. CDR3 amino acids: CASSIDSGSTDTQYF. CDR3 bases: TGTGCCAGTAGTATAGATAGCGGAAGCACAGATACGCAGTATTTT.

The gene calls are TRBV9 and TRBJ2-1, with 9 bases fitting TRBD2. Germline lookup yields CDR1 SGDLS and CDR2 YYNGEE. J was trimmed by 7 bases and V by 0 bases; bases with no gene match: 8. The CDR3 length is 16 residues. DNA of the CDR3: TGTGCCAGCAGCGTAGTGAGTAGCGGGAGATCAAATGAGCAGTTCTTC. Translation: CASSVVSSGRSNEQFF.

This clone was detected a few times. J is TRBJ2-7 and V is TRBV7-2, with a weak D call TRBD1 (5 bases). CDR1 is SGHTA and CDR2 is FQGNSA in the germline V gene. Trimming cost V 2 bases and J 0 bases, with 14 bases left between them. CDR3 length: 16 amino acids. DNA for the CDR3: TGTGCCAGCAGCTTATTTGGGGCGGAAAGCTCCTACGAGCAGTACTTC. This sequence encodes CASSLFGAESSYEQYF.

V gene TRBV28 combines with J gene TRBJ2-3; 8 bases are a match to TRBD2. The CDR3 consists of 15 residues. Germline lookup yields CDR1 MDHEN and CDR2 SYDVKM. J was trimmed by 2 bases and V by 4 bases; bases with no gene match: 5. The DNA for the CDR3 is TGTGCCAGCAGTTACAGCGGGGGACTCACAGATACGCAGTATTTT. Its translation is CASSYSGGLTDTQYF.

This clone was observed a few times. The chain employs TRBV7-2 and TRBJ2-5, with D maybe TRBD2 (7 bases). Germline CDR1 is SGHTA and CDR2 is FQGNSA. Trimming removed 4 bases at V and 4 bases at J, with 22 bases between. CDR3 length: 17 amino acids. The CDR3 here is CASSSFPRGAQGETQYF. The DNA of the CDR3 is TGTGCCAGCAGCTCTTTCCCCCGGGGGGCCCAAGGAGAGACCCAGTACTTC.

The chain employs TRBV7-2 and TRBJ2-3, with 7 positions matching TRBD1. J was trimmed by 1 base and V by 2 bases; bases with no gene match: 9. The CDR3 sequence is 17 residues long. The germline CDR1 and CDR2 sequences are SGHTA and FQGNSA. CDR3 in amino acids: CASSLLRGRIGTDTQYF. The CDR3, as DNA: TGTGCCAGCAGCTTATTGAGGGGGCGTATAGGCACAGATACGCAGTATTTT.

In this sample, this clone turned up a few times. The CDR3 does not close with the conserved phenylalanine or tryptophan, likely indicating a read error. The rearrangement uses TRBV6-6 and TRBJ1-5; possibly TRBD1 for D (5 bases). V lost 4 bases and J lost 7, with 17 bases in between. This CDR3 is 15 amino acids long. Per germline, CDR1 MNHNY and CDR2 SVGAGI (reference sequence). CDR3 DNA: TGTGCCAGCAGTTGGCCAGGGCCCGGTGGCCAGCCCCAGCATCTT. Its protein product is CASSWPGPGGQPQHL.

With respect to this clone: Additional DNA sequences in this sample encode the identical CDR3. The chain couples TRBV28 to TRBJ2-2; D is undetermined. CDR1 and CDR2 from the germline V gene are MDHEN and SYDVKM. The germline V and J ends were trimmed by 3 bases and 4 bases, with 6 bases remaining between them. This CDR3 comprises 13 residues. In nucleotides, the CDR3 is TGTGCCAGCAGTTTGTCGGTCACCGGGGAGCTGTTTTTT. It codes for CASSLSVTGELFF. The full variable domain, with the rest looked up from reference TRBV28 and TRBJ2-2, is DVKVTQSSRYLVKRTGEKVFLECVQDMDHENMFWYRQDPGLGLRLIYFSYDVKMKEKGDIPEGYSVSREKKERFSLILESASTNQTSMYLCASSLSVTGELFFGEGSRLTVL.

V and J are TRBV15 and TRBJ1-5; 8 nucleotides line up with TRBD1. In germline, CDR1 is LNHNV, CDR2 YYDKDF (reference sequence). The CDR3 contains 16 residues. Trimming removed 5 bases from V and 7 bases from J; junction bases left unmatched: 13. The CDR3 nucleotides are TGTGCCACCAGCTCCTCACAGACAGGGGATTTACAGCCCCAGCATTTT. It yields the protein CATSSSQTGDLQPQHF.

This clone has more than one count but fewer than ten. The gene calls are TRBV27 and TRBJ2-7, with TRBD1 as a possible D gene (6 bases). CDR3 size: 15 residues. The V gene's germline CDR1 is MNHEY and CDR2 SMNVEV (reference sequence). Trimming cost V 3 bases and J 0 bases, with 12 bases left between them. In DNA form, the CDR3 reads TGTGCCAGCAGTTTGCTAGGGACACACTCCTACGAGCAGTACTTC. Protein sequence: CASSLLGTHSYEQYF.

This clone appeared a few times. The rearrangement joins TRBV28 to TRBJ2-7, with 15 bases identical to TRBD2. The CDR3 runs to 15 residues. Germline CDR1 and CDR2: MDHEN and SYDVKM. V shed 4 bases and J 6 bases; nucleotides not matched to a gene: 4. CDR3 in amino acids: CASSSGLAGGGEQYF. In nucleotides, the CDR3 is TGTGCCAGCAGTTCCGGACTAGCGGGAGGGGGCGAGCAGTACTTC. The full variable domain, with the rest looked up from reference TRBV28 and TRBJ2-7, is DVKVTQSSRYLVKRTGEKVFLECVQDMDHENMFWYRQDPGLGLRLIYFSYDVKMKEKGDIPEGYSVSREKKERFSLILESASTNQTSMYLCASSSGLAGGGEQYFGPGTRLTVT.

The rearrangement links TRBV10-2 to TRBJ2-7; the D gene is possibly TRBD1 (6 bases). The CDR3 spans 13 residues. Germline CDR1 reads WSHSY; CDR2 reads SAAADI. With 7 bases removed from V and 6 bases from J, the gap between germline ends came to 16 bases. The CDR3 sequence: CASTENRALEQYF. The CDR3, as DNA: TGCGCCAGCACCGAGAACAGGGCCCTCGAGCAGTACTTC.

This clone showed up just a few times. The V call is TRBV6-1, the J call TRBJ1-1; tentative D call: TRBD1 (6 bases). Germline CDR1 and CDR2: MNHNS and SASEGT. Trimming cost V 8 bases and J 8 bases, with 12 bases left between them. This CDR3 is built from 11 residues. The CDR3 region has the DNA TGTGCCAGCGGACGAGACAGGGAAGCTTTCTTT. Translation gives CASGRDREAFF.

A few counts support this clone. This sequence joins TRBV4-2 and TRBJ2-2; 10 bases are shared with TRBD2. V gave up 0 bases and J gave up 5 bases; unmatched junction bases: 9. The CDR3 runs 18 residues. Germline V gene lookup returns CDR1 LGHNA and CDR2 YNFKEQ. CDR3 in DNA: TGTGCCAGCAGCCAAGAACTAGCGGGGCCCACTGGGACCGGGGAGCTGTTTTTT. Amino acids: CASSQELAGPTGTGELFF.

This clone has just a few counts. The V gene is TRBV7-9, the J gene TRBJ2-7, with TRBD1 as a possible D gene (6 bases). The V and J ends lost 3 bases and 4 bases respectively, with 13 bases between them. Germline V lookup: CDR1 SEHNR, CDR2 FQNEAQ (reference sequence). The CDR3 covers 14 residues. The CDR3 DNA is TGTGCCAGCAGCTTTTTGACAGGTCCTTACGAGCAGTACTTC. Translation gives CASSFLTGPYEQYF.